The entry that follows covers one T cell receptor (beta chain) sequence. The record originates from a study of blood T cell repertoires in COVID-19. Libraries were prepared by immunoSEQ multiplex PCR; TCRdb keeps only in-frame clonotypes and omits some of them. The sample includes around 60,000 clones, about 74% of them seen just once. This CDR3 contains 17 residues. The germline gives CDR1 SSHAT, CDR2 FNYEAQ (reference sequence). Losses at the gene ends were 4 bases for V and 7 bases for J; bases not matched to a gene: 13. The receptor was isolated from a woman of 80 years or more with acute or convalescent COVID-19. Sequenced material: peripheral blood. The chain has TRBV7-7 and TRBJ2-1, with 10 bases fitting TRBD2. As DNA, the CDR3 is TGTGCCAGCAGCTCCGAGGGCAGTAGCGGGAGGCGAAATGAGCAGTTCTTC. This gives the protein CASSSEGSSGRRNEQFF.